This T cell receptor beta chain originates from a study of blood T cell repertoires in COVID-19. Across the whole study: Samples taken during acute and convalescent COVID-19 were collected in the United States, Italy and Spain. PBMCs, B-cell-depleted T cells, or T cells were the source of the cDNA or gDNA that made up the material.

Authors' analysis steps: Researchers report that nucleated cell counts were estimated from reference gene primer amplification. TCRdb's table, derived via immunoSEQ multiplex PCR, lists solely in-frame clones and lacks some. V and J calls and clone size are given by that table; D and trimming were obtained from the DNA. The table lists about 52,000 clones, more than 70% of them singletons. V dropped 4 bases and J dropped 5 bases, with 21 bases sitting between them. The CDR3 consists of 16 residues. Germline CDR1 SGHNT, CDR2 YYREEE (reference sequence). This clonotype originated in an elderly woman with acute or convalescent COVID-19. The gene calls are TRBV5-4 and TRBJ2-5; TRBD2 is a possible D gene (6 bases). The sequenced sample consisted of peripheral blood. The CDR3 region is CASSHEGRGGGETQYF. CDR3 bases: TGTGCCAGCAGCCACGAGGGGCGGGGTGGCGGGGAGACCCAGTACTTC.